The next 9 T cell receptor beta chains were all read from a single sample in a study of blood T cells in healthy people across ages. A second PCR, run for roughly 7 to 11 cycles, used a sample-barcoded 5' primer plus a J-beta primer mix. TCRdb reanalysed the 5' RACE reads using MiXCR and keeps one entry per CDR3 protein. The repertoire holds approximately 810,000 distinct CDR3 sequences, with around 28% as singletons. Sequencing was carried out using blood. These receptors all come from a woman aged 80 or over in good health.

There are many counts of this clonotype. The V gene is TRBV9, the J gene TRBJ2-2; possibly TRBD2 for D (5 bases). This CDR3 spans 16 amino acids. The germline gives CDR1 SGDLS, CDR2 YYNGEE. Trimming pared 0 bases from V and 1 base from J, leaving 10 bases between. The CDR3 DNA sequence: TGTGCCAGCAGCGTAGCCGGGGATTGGAACACCGGGGAGCTGTTTTTT. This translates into CASSVAGDWNTGELFF.

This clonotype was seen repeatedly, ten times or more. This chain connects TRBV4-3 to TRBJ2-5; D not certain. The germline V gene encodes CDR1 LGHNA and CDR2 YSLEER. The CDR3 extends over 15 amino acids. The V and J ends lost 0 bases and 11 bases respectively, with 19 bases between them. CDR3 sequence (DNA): TGCGCCAGCAGCCAAGATTGGGCAGCCTCTCGGGCGCAGTACTTC. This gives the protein CASSQDWAASRAQYF.

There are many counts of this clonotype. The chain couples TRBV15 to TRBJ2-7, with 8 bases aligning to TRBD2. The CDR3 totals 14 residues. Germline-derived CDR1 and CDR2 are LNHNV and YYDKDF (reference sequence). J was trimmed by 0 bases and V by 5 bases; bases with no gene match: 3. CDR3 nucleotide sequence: TGTGCCACCAGCCCCGGGACTAGCTCCTACGAGCAGTACTTC. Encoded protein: CATSPGTSSYEQYF. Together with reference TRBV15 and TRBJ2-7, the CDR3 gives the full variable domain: DAMVIQNPRYQVTQFGKPVTLSCSQTLNHNVMYWYQQKSSQAPKLLFHYYDKDFNNEADTPDNFQSRRPNTSFCFLDIRSPGLGDTAMYLCATSPGTSSYEQYFGPGTRLTVT.

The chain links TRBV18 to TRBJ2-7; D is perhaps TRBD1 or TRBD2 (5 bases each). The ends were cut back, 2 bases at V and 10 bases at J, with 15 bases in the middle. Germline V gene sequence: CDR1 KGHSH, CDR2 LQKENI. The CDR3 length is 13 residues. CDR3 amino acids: CASSPEDVGDQYF. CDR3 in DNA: TGTGCCAGCTCACCAGAGGACGTCGGGGACCAGTACTTC.

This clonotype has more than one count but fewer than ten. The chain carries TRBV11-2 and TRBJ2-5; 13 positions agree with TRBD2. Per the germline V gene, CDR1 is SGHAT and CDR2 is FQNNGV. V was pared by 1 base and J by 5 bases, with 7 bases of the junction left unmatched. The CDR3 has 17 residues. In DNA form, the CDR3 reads TGTGCCAGCAGCTTAGGGCAGGGGACTAGCGGGGCCGAGACCCAGTACTTC. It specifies CASSLGQGTSGAETQYF.

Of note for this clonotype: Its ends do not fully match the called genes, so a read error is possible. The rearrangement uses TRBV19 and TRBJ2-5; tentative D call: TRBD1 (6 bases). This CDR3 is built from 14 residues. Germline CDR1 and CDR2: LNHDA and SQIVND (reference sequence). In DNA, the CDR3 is TGTGCCAGTAGTTCACAGGACAGCCAAGAGACCCGGTACTTC. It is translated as CASSSQDSQETRYF.

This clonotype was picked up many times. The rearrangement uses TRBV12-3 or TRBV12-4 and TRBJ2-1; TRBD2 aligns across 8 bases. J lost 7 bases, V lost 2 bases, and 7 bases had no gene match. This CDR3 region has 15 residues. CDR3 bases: TGTGCCAGCAGTTTAAACGGGGGGGTAAGGAATGAGCAGTTCTTC. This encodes CASSLNGGVRNEQFF.

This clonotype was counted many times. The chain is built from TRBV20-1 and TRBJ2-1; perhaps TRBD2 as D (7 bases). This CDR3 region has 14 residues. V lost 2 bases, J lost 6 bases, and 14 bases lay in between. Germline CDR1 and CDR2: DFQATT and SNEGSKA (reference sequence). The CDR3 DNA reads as TGCAGTGCTAGATGGGGGGGCGCAGTCAATGAGCAGTTCTTC. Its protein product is CSARWGGAVNEQFF.

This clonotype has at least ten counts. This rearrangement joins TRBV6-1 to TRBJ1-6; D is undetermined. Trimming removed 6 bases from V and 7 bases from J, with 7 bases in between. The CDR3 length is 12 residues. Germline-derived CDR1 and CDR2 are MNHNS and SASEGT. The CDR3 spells CASSIRNSPLHF. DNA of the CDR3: TGTGCCAGCAGCATCAGGAATTCACCCCTCCACTTT.